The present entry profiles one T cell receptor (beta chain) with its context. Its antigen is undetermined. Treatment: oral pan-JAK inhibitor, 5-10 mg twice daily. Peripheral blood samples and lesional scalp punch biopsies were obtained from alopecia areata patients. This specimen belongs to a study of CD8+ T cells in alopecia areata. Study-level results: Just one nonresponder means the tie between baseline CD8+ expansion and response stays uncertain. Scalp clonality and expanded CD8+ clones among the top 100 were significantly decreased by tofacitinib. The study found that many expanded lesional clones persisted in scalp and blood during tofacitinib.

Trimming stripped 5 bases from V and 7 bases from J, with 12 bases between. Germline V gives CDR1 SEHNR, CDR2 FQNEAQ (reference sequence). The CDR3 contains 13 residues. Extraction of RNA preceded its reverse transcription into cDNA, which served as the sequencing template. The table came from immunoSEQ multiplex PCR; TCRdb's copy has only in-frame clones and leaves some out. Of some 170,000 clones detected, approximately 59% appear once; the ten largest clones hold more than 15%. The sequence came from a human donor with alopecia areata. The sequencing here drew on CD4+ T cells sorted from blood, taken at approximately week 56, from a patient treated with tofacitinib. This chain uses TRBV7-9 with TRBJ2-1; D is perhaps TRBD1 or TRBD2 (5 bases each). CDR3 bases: TGTGCCAGCAGCCTCTGGGACGGGAATGAGCAGTTCTTC. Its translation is CASSLWDGNEQFF.